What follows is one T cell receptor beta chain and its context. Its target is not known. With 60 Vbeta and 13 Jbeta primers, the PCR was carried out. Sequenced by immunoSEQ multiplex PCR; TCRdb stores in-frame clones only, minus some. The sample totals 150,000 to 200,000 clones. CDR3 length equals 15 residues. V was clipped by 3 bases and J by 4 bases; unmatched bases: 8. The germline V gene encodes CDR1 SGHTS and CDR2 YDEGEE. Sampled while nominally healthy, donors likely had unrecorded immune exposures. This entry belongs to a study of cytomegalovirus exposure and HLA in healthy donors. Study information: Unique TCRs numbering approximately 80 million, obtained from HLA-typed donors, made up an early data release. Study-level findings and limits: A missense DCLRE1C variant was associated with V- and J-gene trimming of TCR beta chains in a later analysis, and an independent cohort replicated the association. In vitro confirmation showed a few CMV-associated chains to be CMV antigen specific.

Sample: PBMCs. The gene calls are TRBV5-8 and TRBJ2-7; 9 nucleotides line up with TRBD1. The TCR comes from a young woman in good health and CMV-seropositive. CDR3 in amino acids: CASSSLKTGGYEQYF. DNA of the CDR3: TGTGCCAGCAGCTCGCTAAAGACAGGGGGGTACGAGCAGTACTTC.